This T cell receptor (beta chain) was identified in a study of shared clonotypes between healthy human individuals (TCRdb year 2020). General notes on the study: The cohort included a few men and a couple of women between 18 and 49 years of age. For each donor, three plates each were used for CD4 naive and CD4 memory, two plates were used for CD8 naive, and one plate was used for CD8 memory. Blood TCR repertoires of about 5 healthy adults were deeply sequenced to estimate repertoire size and the extent of clonotype sharing between individuals. Different laboratories and diverse techniques were used to prepare libraries and sequence TCR repertoires, to increase sequencing depth and limit assay-specific biases. Each donor's leukapheresis produced roughly between roughly 0.85 and 10 billion PBMCs. The study at large found these results: Compared with non-shared clonotypes, the clonotypes found in all four sorted-subset donors had higher generation probabilities. Across a handful of donors, approximately 5% of naive CD4, roughly 3.5% of naive CD8, 2.3% of memory CD4, and under 0.45% of memory CD8 clonotypes were shared. Rarefaction of sorted-subset datasets indicated incomplete sequencing despite the large sequencing depth. Naive subsets generally had larger estimated clonotype richness than memory subsets did. Sampling was limited to blood, and TCR repertoires in tissue likely differ from TCR repertoires in blood. Because the study included a small number of donors, the genetic and exposure-history diversity represented was limited. Pairwise subsampling indicated that sequencing depth was expected to affect the degree of clonotype sharing among donors.

Healthy HIV-negative adults with no recently reported acute infections or vaccinations were included as donors. All donors were Caucasian adults living in Nashville, Tennessee, USA. CD4+ T cells were enriched through magnetic negative selection, after which naive cells were positively selected on CD45RA and the remaining negative fraction served as the memory subset. After blood collection by leukapheresis, PBMCs were isolated using Ficoll-Histopaque density gradient centrifugation and then cryopreserved in the vapor phase of liquid nitrogen. Analytical flow cytometry was used to check the purity and quantity of every magnetically sorted T cell population. Genomic DNA was isolated from each sorted fraction and quantified by UV absorbance on a Nanodrop 2000c. The CDR3 starts with the cysteine, ends with the phenylalanine, and has 16 residues. Left in the record is the CDR3 DNA by itself, 48 bases read in frame from the first base. Trimming removed 5 bases from V and 0 bases from J, leaving 17 bases between the germline ends. The germline V gene (reference sequence) gives CDR1 as SEHNR and CDR2 as FQNEAQ.

TCR CDR3 regions were amplified from genomic DNA by multiplex PCR using the deep immunoSEQ assay. Extracted genomic DNA from each cell subset was spread evenly across all wells of several immunoSEQ 96-well plates, with each plate serving as a replicate. For sorted subsets, around 200 ng genomic DNA, equal to tens of thousands of T cell genomes, was loaded into each replicate PCR. Purified libraries were measured with a Qubit 3.0 fluorometer, size-checked on a Bioanalyzer 2100, and measured again with the KAPA Library Quantification kit. Every immunoSEQ 96-well plate was sequenced on a dedicated single-read 150-cycle Illumina NextSeq 550 flow cell. The source study handled its data this way. Because the immunoSEQ output held only junctional sequences and lacked quality scores, the filtering could not match the filtering applied to full-length reads. Sequences were annotated with PyIR, a Python wrapper for IgBLAST v1.9, using IMGT germline references to assign V/J genes and CDR3. Reads with weak V/J assignments (E-value above 1e-6), missing CDR3, stop codons, out-of-frame junctions, or ambiguous translated residues were removed. V3J clonotypes were defined by identical inferred V gene, J gene, and CDR3 amino acid sequence. The percentage overlap between two repertoires was calculated by dividing the number of shared unique clonotypes by the size of the smaller repertoire. RTK rarefaction, the Chao1 estimator, and Recon v2.1 estimates of unobserved clonotypes were used to assess repertoire richness. For all TCRbeta clonotypes obtained by the gDNA method from a handful of donors, generation probabilities were computed with OLGA. The table was pulled from immuneACCESS by TCRdb, which kept in-frame rearrangements only. Such tables lose some clones; where checked, under half of the loss comes from unresolved V genes, and the rest has no known cause. V and J calls and clone size are those listed in that table; D and trimming were worked out from the DNA. The sample contains over a million clones, roughly 74% of them found a single time. The biggest ten clones account for approximately 0.5% of the sample.

Of note for this clone: No cognate antigen has been identified for it. It has no much larger one-base neighbor in the sample; base qualities were not kept.

The receptor was derived from a man between 18 and 29 years old in good health. Some clones in this sample may be carry-over from other donors' samples. Sequenced input: memory CD4+ T cells from PBMCs. This sample's cell subset or site label indicates: CD45RA-negative fraction. The chain employs TRBV7-9 and TRBJ2-7; the D call is tentative, TRBD1 or TRBD2, as each matches 6 bases. The CDR3 amino acid sequence is: CASSKGGAAYSYEQYF. In nucleotide form, the sequence is TGTGCCAGCAGCAAGGGGGGCGCGGCCTACTCCTACGAGCAGTACTTC.